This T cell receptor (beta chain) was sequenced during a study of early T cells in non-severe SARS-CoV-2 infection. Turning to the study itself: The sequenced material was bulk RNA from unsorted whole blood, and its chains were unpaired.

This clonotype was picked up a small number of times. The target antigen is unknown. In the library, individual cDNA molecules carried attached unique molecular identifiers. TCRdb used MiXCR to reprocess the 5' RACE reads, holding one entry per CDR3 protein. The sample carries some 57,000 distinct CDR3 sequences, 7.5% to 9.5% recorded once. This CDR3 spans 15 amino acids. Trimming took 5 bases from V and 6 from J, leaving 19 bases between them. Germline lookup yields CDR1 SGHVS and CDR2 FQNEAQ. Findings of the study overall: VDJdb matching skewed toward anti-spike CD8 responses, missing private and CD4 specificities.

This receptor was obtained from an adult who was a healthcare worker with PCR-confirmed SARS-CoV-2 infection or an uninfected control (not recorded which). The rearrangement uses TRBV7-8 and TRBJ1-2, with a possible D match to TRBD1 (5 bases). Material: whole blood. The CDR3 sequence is CASSHGGKGNDGYTF. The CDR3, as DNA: TGTGCCAGCAGCCATGGGGGAAAAGGGAACGATGGCTACACCTTC.